This T cell receptor beta chain was recorded in a study of T-cell reconstitution after alpha-beta-depleted transplantation in children. Study-wide points: From newly produced T cells came most of the T-cell counts and diversity one year after transplant. Expanded clones from the graft, numbering several hundred, reportedly supplied alpha-beta T cells about two months after transplant. Diversity of TCRbeta at day 60 was high in some patients, arising from surviving recipient T cells and thymic progenitors.

Germline lookup yields CDR1 SGDLS and CDR2 YYNGEE. There are 14 residues in the CDR3. Deletions cut 0 bases from V and 4 bases from J, with 11 bases between. With respect to this clonotype: The antigen remains undetermined.

The TCRbeta library incorporated unique molecular identifiers. In TCRdb, the PCR reads were re-called with MiXCR into one record per CDR3 protein. The table records around 450,000 distinct CDR3 sequences, 15% to 20% of them present only once. The material was PBMCs, mostly from graft donor cells, obtained 360 days after TCRalphabeta/CD19-depleted stem cell transplant. This receptor was obtained from a boy younger than two who had a stem cell transplant for Wiskott-Aldrich syndrome, so the T cells may come from the graft donor. The chain joins TRBV9 to TRBJ2-7, with unresolved D. The CDR3 region has the DNA TGTGCCAGCAGCGTAGCGCCAAGCCCTTACGAGCAGTACTTC. Translated, it gives CASSVAPSPYEQYF.